Shown below are 19 T cell receptor beta chains from a single sample sequenced in a study of CD8 T cells in ankylosing spondylitis. Whole-study findings and limits: A motif in TCR beta, a set of about eight highly homologous variants, appeared characteristic of ankylosing spondylitis blood.

TCRdb redid the calling of the 5' RACE reads with MiXCR, one entry per CDR3 protein. The sample consists of around 94,000 distinct CDR3 sequences, around 8.5% of them appearing once. These receptors have no known antigen. The sequenced sample was blood, either unsorted or a sorted T cell fraction (not recorded which). Receptor source: a male donor with ankylosing spondylitis.

This chain links TRBV11-2 with TRBJ2-7; the D gene is possibly TRBD2 (6 bases). CDR3 length: 15 amino acids. Trimming cost V 3 bases and J 3 bases, with 15 bases left between them. Per germline, CDR1 SGHAT and CDR2 FQNNGV. The CDR3 reads CASSFSLAGSYEQYF. CDR3 nucleotide sequence: TGTGCCAGCAGCTTTTCCCTGGCGGGAAGCTACGAGCAGTACTTC.

This clonotype was recorded at least ten times. Germline and junction disagree at one end, which may indicate a read error. The chain carries TRBV5-1 and TRBJ2-5; 8 nucleotides align to TRBD1. The CDR3 length is 14 residues. Germline CDR1 reads SGHRS; CDR2 reads YFSETQ. The CDR3 region is CASSAGQGSPPVDF. CDR3 bases: TGCGCCAGCAGCGCCGGACAGGGATCCCCCCCCGTCGACTTC.

This clonotype was counted a few times. V usage is TRBV20-1 and J usage is TRBJ1-5, with D possibly matching TRBD1 (6 bases). Trimming stripped 1 base from V and 0 bases from J, with 13 bases between. This CDR3 is built from 16 residues. In germline, CDR1 is DFQATT, CDR2 SNEGSKA (reference sequence). The DNA for the CDR3 is TGCAGTGCTAGAGGCGGGACAATTACTAGCAATCAGCCCCAGCATTTT. Translated: CSARGGTITSNQPQHF.

Points on this clonotype: A read error may be the cause here, since a much bigger clone is one base away. The V call is TRBV20-1, the J call TRBJ2-7; tentative D call: TRBD1 (7 bases). This CDR3 is 14 amino acids long. Looked up from germline, CDR1 is DFQATT and CDR2 is SNEGSKA (reference sequence). In nucleotides, the CDR3 is TGCAGTGCTAGATCCCAGACAGGGAGGTACGAGCGGTACTTC. Its protein product is CSARSQTGRYERYF.

There are many counts of this clonotype. This chain joins TRBV4-1 and TRBJ2-1, with TRBD2 identical over 11 bases. Germline CDR1 MGHRA, CDR2 YSYEKL. The J segment lost 5 bases and the V segment lost 2 bases, leaving 5 bases of the junction unmatched. The CDR3 is 16 residues long. The CDR3: CASSQPGLAVNNEQFF. In DNA, the CDR3 is TGCGCCAGCAGCCAACCGGGACTAGCGGTCAACAATGAGCAGTTCTTC.

This clonotype was seen many times. The chain joins TRBV29-1 to TRBJ1-1, with D possibly being TRBD1 (5 bases). The CDR3 is 12 residues long. The ends were cut back, 4 bases at V and 5 bases at J, with 11 bases in the middle. CDR1 is SQVTM, CDR2 ANQGSEA, per germline. CDR3 sequence reads: CSVAVGRTEAFF. CDR3 DNA: TGCAGCGTTGCTGTGGGGCGAACTGAAGCTTTCTTT.

The chain has TRBV30 and TRBJ1-2, with 7 bases identical to TRBD1. CDR1 GTSNPN and CDR2 SVGIG come from the germline V gene (reference sequence). V shed 4 bases, J shed 10 bases, and the junction held 12 bases outside the gene matches. This CDR3 contains 13 residues. CDR3 in DNA: TGTGCCTGGAACACCGGGACAGCCGACCCCTACACCTTC. Encoded protein: CAWNTGTADPYTF.

This clonotype occurred a few times. The rearrangement links TRBV6-1 to TRBJ2-1; 11 nucleotides match TRBD1. This CDR3 has 15 amino acids. Per the germline V gene, CDR1 is MNHNS and CDR2 is SASEGT. The trim removed 3 bases at V and 6 bases at J, leaving 4 bases unmatched. The CDR3 loop is CASSDGDRGTNEQFF. As DNA, the CDR3 is TGTGCCAGCAGTGATGGGGACAGGGGGACCAATGAGCAGTTCTTC.

Ten or more counts support this clonotype. CDR3 coding DNA: TGTGCCAGCAGCTTGGGGACAGACGGGCGTTCTGAAGCTTTCTTT. Protein product: CASSLGTDGRSEAFF. This chain connects TRBV5-8 to TRBJ1-1, with D possibly TRBD1 on 6 matching bases. Germline lookup yields CDR1 SGHTS and CDR2 YDEGEE. Trimming cost V 0 bases and J 6 bases, with 15 bases left between them. The CDR3 sequence is 15 residues long.

The chain couples TRBV6-1 to TRBJ2-5; tentatively, D is TRBD1 or TRBD2 (5 bases each). Trimming took off 1 base at V and 6 bases at J, with 15 bases between the two ends. The germline V gene has CDR1 MNHNS and CDR2 SASEGT. This CDR3 has 15 residues. The CDR3 region is CASSEGAWGSKTQYF. The CDR3 DNA sequence: TGTGCCAGCAGTGAAGGGGCCTGGGGGAGCAAGACCCAGTACTTC.

The CDR3 bases are TGTGCCAGCAGCCAATCGATGGGTAGCGGGAGGGCCTCCTTCAGATACGAGCAGTACTTC. Translating gives CASSQSMGSGRASFRYEQYF. The chain is built from TRBV16 and TRBJ2-7, with 11 bases lining up with TRBD2. Germline V lookup: CDR1 KGHSY, CDR2 FQNENV. V was clipped by 0 bases and J by 4 bases; unmatched bases: 17. The CDR3 loop spans 20 amino acids.

The chain employs TRBV4-1 and TRBJ1-4; D unclear. Trimming took off 5 bases at V and 0 bases at J, with 10 bases between the two ends. Germline V gene data show CDR1 as MGHRA and CDR2 as YSYEKL. The CDR3 has 15 amino acids. The DNA of the CDR3 is TGCGCCAGCAGCGATCGGTCCGCAACTAATGAAAAACTGTTTTTT. This codes for CASSDRSATNEKLFF.

The rearrangement links TRBV2 to TRBJ2-7; D gene ambiguous. Germline CDR1 SNHLY, CDR2 FYNNEI. The V and J ends lost 3 bases and 9 bases respectively, with 12 bases between them. This CDR3 spans 12 amino acids. The CDR3 is CASSEDAVRQYF. The CDR3 DNA sequence: TGTGCCAGCAGTGAGGATGCGGTACGGCAGTACTTC.

In regard to this clonotype: The junction and the germline gene differ at one end; a read error may be behind it. The chain combines TRBV7-2 with TRBJ2-7; D is perhaps TRBD2 (6 bases). The germline V gene encodes CDR1 SGHTA and CDR2 FQGNSA. The CDR3 loop spans 13 amino acids. The CDR3 loop reads CDSSLEVGSWQYF. In nucleotides, the CDR3 is TGTGACAGCAGCTTAGAGGTCGGGAGTTGGCAGTACTTC. The variable domain in full, completed from reference TRBV7-2 and TRBJ2-7, reads GAGVSQSPSNKVTEKGKDVELRCDPISGHTALYWYRQSLGQGLEFLIYFQGNSAPDKSGLPSDRFSAERTGGSVSTLTIQRTQQEDSAVYLCDSSLEVGSWQYFGPGTRLTVT.

The table lists this clonotype with many counts. This sequence joins TRBV29-1 and TRBJ2-7, with TRBD1 as a possible D gene (5 bases). Germline V gives CDR1 SQVTM, CDR2 ANQGSEA. V lost 0 bases and J 3 bases, leaving 15 bases between the germline ends. This CDR3 comprises 15 residues. For the CDR3, the DNA is TGCAGCGTTGAAGAGGAGTCAGGGCTCCTCTACGAGCAGTACTTC. It yields the protein CSVEEESGLLYEQYF.

The table lists this clonotype with a few counts. The CDR3 coding sequence is TGTGCCAGCAGCTTGGCCCCTCCTCGCGTGGGCCCTTACAATGAGCAGTTCTTC. This codes for CASSLAPPRVGPYNEQFF. The chain links TRBV5-5 to TRBJ2-1; D remains unclear. The V and J ends lost 0 bases and 4 bases respectively, with 20 bases between them. The CDR3 spans 18 residues. The germline V gene encodes CDR1 SGHKS and CDR2 YYEKEE (reference sequence).

The table lists this clonotype with many counts. The chain links TRBV11-2 to TRBJ2-3; D remains unclear. Trimming removed 2 bases from V and 3 bases from J, with 6 bases in between. The CDR3 sequence is 13 residues long. Per the germline V gene, CDR1 is SGHAT and CDR2 is FQNNGV. The CDR3 loop reads CASSLLETDTQYF. The CDR3 coding sequence is TGTGCCAGCAGCTTACTAGAAACAGATACGCAGTATTTT.

The chain uses TRBV10-3 and TRBJ2-1, with TRBD1 identical over 7 bases. From germline, CDR1 is ENHRY and CDR2 SYGVKD. Unmatched junction bases numbered 2, after V lost 6 bases and J lost 0 bases. The CDR3 consists of 14 residues. CDR3 in amino acids: CAIRGTASYNEQFF. In DNA form, the CDR3 reads TGTGCCATCAGGGGGACAGCCTCCTACAATGAGCAGTTCTTC.

The chain couples TRBV20-1 to TRBJ2-4; unclear D gene. The germline V gene has CDR1 DFQATT and CDR2 SNEGSKA (reference sequence). The V gene lost 6 bases and the J gene lost 5 bases, with 8 bases spanning the gap. This CDR3 is 11 amino acids long. CDR3 loop: CSAFLQNIQYF. The CDR3 region has the DNA TGCAGTGCGTTTCTACAAAACATTCAGTACTTC.